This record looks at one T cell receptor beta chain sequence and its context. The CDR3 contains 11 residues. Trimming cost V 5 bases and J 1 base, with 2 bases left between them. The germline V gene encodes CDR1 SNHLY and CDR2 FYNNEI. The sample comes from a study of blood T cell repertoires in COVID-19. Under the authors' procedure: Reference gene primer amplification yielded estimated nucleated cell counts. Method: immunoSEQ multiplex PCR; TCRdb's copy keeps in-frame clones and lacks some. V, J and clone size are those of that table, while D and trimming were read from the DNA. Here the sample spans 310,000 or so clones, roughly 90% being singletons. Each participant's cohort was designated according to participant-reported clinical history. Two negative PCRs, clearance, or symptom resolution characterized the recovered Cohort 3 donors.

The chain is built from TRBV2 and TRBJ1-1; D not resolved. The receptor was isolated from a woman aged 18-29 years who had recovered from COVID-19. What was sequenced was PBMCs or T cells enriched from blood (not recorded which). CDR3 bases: TGTGCCAGCAGTCAGAACACTGAAGCTTTCTTT. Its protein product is CASSQNTEAFF.